The present entry profiles one T cell receptor beta chain with its context. Antigen specificity is unknown. These data belong to a study of cytomegalovirus exposure and HLA in healthy donors. Study-wide results and caveats: Common viral pathogens seemed, in a later analysis, to connect with several of the most significant clusters. A later analysis associated 16,951 TCR beta sequences with HLA alleles at a 0.05 false discovery rate. In a later analysis, CMV-associated beta chains were mostly HLA-associated, it appeared.

The PCR made use of 60 Vbeta and 13 Jbeta primers. Produced via immunoSEQ multiplex PCR; TCRdb's table is partial and in-frame only. The sample has roughly 73,000 clones, roughly 82% seen once. The sample consisted of PBMCs. The source is a man aged 70 or older in good health and CMV-seronegative.

In DNA form, the CDR3 reads TGTGCCAGCTCACCAGAGACAGGGTGGTTGACTGAAGCTTTCTTT. Amino acid sequence: CASSPETGWLTEAFF. The chain combines TRBV18 with TRBJ1-1; 7 bases agree with TRBD1. The length of the CDR3 is 15 residues. V was clipped by 2 bases and J by 5 bases; unmatched bases: 8. Germline V lookup: CDR1 KGHSH, CDR2 LQKENI.